The TCR beta chain under discussion was sequenced for a study of blood T cells in healthy people across ages. A sample-barcoded 5' primer and a J-beta primer mix were used in a second PCR of roughly 6 to 11 cycles. In TCRdb, the 5' RACE reads were re-called with MiXCR into one record per CDR3 protein. The table has 800,000 to 1,000,000 distinct CDR3 sequences, 48% seen once. Points on this clonotype: A single base separates this from a much larger clone, so it may be a read error.

Trimming took 0 bases from V and 5 from J, leaving 7 bases between them. The CDR3 runs 13 residues. Germline V gene data show CDR1 as LGHDT and CDR2 as YNNKEL (reference sequence). This clonotype was obtained from a man aged 30-40 years in good health. Sequencing was carried out using blood. The chain recombines TRBV3-1 with TRBJ1-1; the D is unclear. CDR3 residues: CASSQERHTEAFF. The CDR3 nucleotides read TGTGCCAGCAGCCAAGAGCGTCATACTGAAGCTTTCTTT.